The 19 T cell receptor beta chains below all came from one sample that was sequenced in a study of shared clonotypes between healthy human individuals. The protocol was immunoSEQ multiplex PCR, while the TCRdb copy is restricted to in-frame clones and leaves out a portion. The data show some 2,100,000 clones, around 95% seen once. The sequenced material came from naive CD4+ T cells sorted from blood. Subset indicated: CD45RA+ positively selected. These receptors were taken from a man aged 18 to 30 in good health.

The V and J genes are TRBV5-4 and TRBJ2-2; 8 bases line up with TRBD2. Germline V gene data show CDR1 as SGHNT and CDR2 as YYREEE (reference sequence). Unmatched junction bases numbered 3, after V lost 9 bases and J lost 2 bases. This CDR3 spans 13 amino acids. The CDR3 sequence: CATGGPNTGELFF. Here the CDR3 DNA reads TGTGCCACGGGAGGGCCTAACACCGGGGAGCTGTTTTTT.

The V and J genes are TRBV30 and TRBJ1-1; a weak D match, TRBD1 (6 bases). The CDR3 spans 14 residues. The V gene lost 3 bases and the J gene lost 4 bases, with 15 bases spanning the gap. Germline CDR1 is GTSNPN and CDR2 is SVGIG (reference sequence). CDR3 bases: TGTGCCTGGAGCCAACAGGGAGGAGGCACTGAAGCTTTCTTT. Its translation: CAWSQQGGGTEAFF. The full variable domain, completed using reference TRBV30 and TRBJ1-1, is SQTIHQWPATLVQPVGSPLSLECTVEGTSNPNLYWYRQAAGRGLQLLFYSVGIGQISSEVPQNLSASRPQDRQFILSSKKLLLSDSGFYLCAWSQQGGGTEAFFGQGTRLTVV.

A single count supports this clone. The gene calls are TRBV28 and TRBJ2-5; TRBD1 might be the D (6 bases). V was trimmed by 7 bases and J by 4 bases, leaving 10 bases between them. Germline V lookup: CDR1 MDHEN, CDR2 SYDVKM. The CDR3 has 12 residues. The CDR3 here is CASTTGLETQYF. The CDR3 coding sequence is TGTGCCAGCACCACAGGGTTAGAGACCCAGTACTTC.

The V call is TRBV7-9, the J call TRBJ2-7; D may correspond to TRBD1 or TRBD2 (5 bases each). This CDR3 is 16 amino acids long. V was cut by 1 base and J by 7 bases, with 20 bases left in between. Germline values: CDR1 SEHNR, CDR2 FQNEAQ (reference sequence). The chain's CDR3 is CASSLVSWQGRGEQYF. The CDR3, as DNA: TGTGCCAGCAGCTTAGTCTCTTGGCAGGGACGCGGTGAGCAGTACTTC.

The chain recombines TRBV28 with TRBJ1-1; D is unresolved. V was clipped by 4 bases and J by 3 bases, with 15 bases between them. CDR3 size: 15 residues. Germline values: CDR1 MDHEN, CDR2 SYDVKM. CDR3 amino acids: CASSSGVGPYTEAFF. The CDR3, as DNA: TGTGCCAGCAGTTCTGGGGTCGGTCCTTACACTGAAGCTTTCTTT.

CDR3 loop: CASSLVQGARGTEAFF. The CDR3 DNA sequence: TGTGCCAGCAGTTTAGTACAGGGGGCGCGGGGCACTGAAGCTTTCTTT. The chain combines TRBV27 with TRBJ1-1, with 9 nucleotides matching TRBD1. V was clipped by 2 bases and J by 4 bases; unmatched bases: 8. Germline V gene lookup returns CDR1 MNHEY and CDR2 SMNVEV (reference sequence). This CDR3 is 16 amino acids long.

This chain uses TRBV6-6 with TRBJ1-5; D is unclear. Germline-derived CDR1 and CDR2 are MNHNY and SVGAGI (reference sequence). The CDR3 has 16 residues. The ends were cut back, 6 bases at V and 1 base at J, with 16 bases in the middle. This CDR3 reads CASSDDSIRSNQPQHF. CDR3 nucleotides: TGTGCCAGCAGCGACGACTCGATCAGGAGCAATCAGCCCCAGCATTTT.

The chain is built from TRBV7-3 and TRBJ2-5; 9 bases align to TRBD2. The CDR3 is 15 residues long. Germline CDR1 SGHTA, CDR2 FQGTGA. The junction had 8 bases not matched to a gene; V was cut back by 5 bases and J by 4 bases. This CDR3 reads CASSTGASGAETQYF. For the CDR3, the DNA is TGTGCCAGCAGCACAGGTGCTAGCGGGGCAGAGACCCAGTACTTC.

The chain couples TRBV10-2 to TRBJ2-7, with 7 bases lining up with TRBD1. Germline V lookup: CDR1 WSHSY, CDR2 SAAADI. CDR3 size: 14 residues. V shed 2 bases and J 4 bases; nucleotides not matched to a gene: 5. The CDR3 DNA is TGCGCCAGCAGTGAGGGGGACAGCATATACGAGCAGTACTTC. This gives the protein CASSEGDSIYEQYF.

The chain is built from TRBV7-2 and TRBJ2-6; no reliable D call. This CDR3 comprises 15 residues. The germline CDR1 and CDR2 sequences are SGHTA and FQGNSA. Trimming shortened V by 1 base and J by 2 bases, and 6 bases separated the two germline ends. DNA of the CDR3: TGTGCCAGCAGCTTAGAGCCAGCTGGGGCCAACGTCCTGACTTTC. Its translation is CASSLEPAGANVLTF.

The genes are TRBV30 and TRBJ1-2, with D tentatively TRBD1 (5 bases). The CDR3 covers 14 residues. Germline CDR1 and CDR2: GTSNPN and SVGIG (reference sequence). Trimming took 3 bases from V and 7 from J, leaving 18 bases between them. Here the CDR3 DNA reads TGTGCCTGGAGAGCCTCGGTCAGGGCAATTGGCTACACCTTC. Translation: CAWRASVRAIGYTF.

The chain joins TRBV19 to TRBJ2-1; 8 bases match TRBD1. CDR3 length: 18 residues. Germline V gene data show CDR1 as LNHDA and CDR2 as SQIVND (reference sequence). J was trimmed by 1 base and V by 4 bases; bases with no gene match: 12. The CDR3 bases are TGTGCCAGTAGTACAGGACCCGCAGGGGGCCGATCCTACAATGAGCAGTTCTTC. It codes for CASSTGPAGGRSYNEQFF.

V is TRBV13 and J is TRBJ1-2; no clear D gene. Trimming took off 4 bases at V and 4 bases at J, with 13 bases between the two ends. The CDR3 is 14 amino acids. Germline V CDR1 and CDR2: PRHDT, FYEKMQ (reference sequence). CDR3 protein: CASSSRGRIYGYTF. For the CDR3, the DNA is TGTGCCAGCAGCTCTCGCGGGCGGATCTATGGCTACACCTTC.

J is TRBJ2-7 and V is TRBV6-1; D not certain. Germline V gene data show CDR1 as MNHNS and CDR2 as SASEGT. The germline V and J ends were trimmed by 6 bases and 2 bases, with 11 bases remaining between them. CDR3 length: 13 amino acids. The CDR3 sequence is CASRRTDTYEQYF. In DNA, the CDR3 is TGTGCCAGCAGACGGACGGATACCTACGAGCAGTACTTC.

This clone has more than one count but fewer than ten. This chain joins TRBV18 and TRBJ1-2, with D possibly matching TRBD1 (5 bases). The CDR3 spans 15 residues. In germline, CDR1 is KGHSH, CDR2 LQKENI. V lost 0 bases and J 7 bases, leaving 15 bases between the germline ends. The CDR3 coding sequence is TGTGCCAGCTCACCACCTTTGACCAGGGAGGGTGGCTACACCTTC. Encoded protein: CASSPPLTREGGYTF.

This chain links TRBV19 with TRBJ2-1; D ambiguous. The CDR3 runs to 12 residues. The V and J ends lost 9 bases and 9 bases respectively, with 15 bases between them. Germline values: CDR1 LNHDA, CDR2 SQIVND (reference sequence). DNA of the CDR3: TGTGCCAGCAGCGAAGCCCTTAGTGAGCAGTTCTTC. Protein sequence: CASSEALSEQFF.

The chain recombines TRBV5-1 with TRBJ2-3; D tentatively reads TRBD1 or TRBD2 (5 bases each). The CDR3 length is 15 residues. Trimming stripped 0 bases from V and 6 bases from J, with 14 bases between. Germline CDR1 and CDR2: SGHRS and YFSETQ. CDR3 protein: CASSLVAGSKDTQYF. DNA for the CDR3: TGCGCCAGCAGCTTGGTGGCAGGGAGTAAGGATACGCAGTATTTT.

The rearrangement joins TRBV18 to TRBJ2-1; D not certain. V shed 2 bases and J shed 10 bases, with 12 bases lying between them. Germline values: CDR1 KGHSH, CDR2 LQKENI. The CDR3 contains 13 residues. The DNA of the CDR3 is TGTGCCAGCTCACCAACCCGGAGCGCGGAGCAGTTCTTC. Its translation is CASSPTRSAEQFF.

This clone was seen only once. The chain carries TRBV6-1 and TRBJ2-3; D remains unclear. V was clipped by 2 bases and J by 2 bases, with 14 bases between them. The CDR3 sequence is 16 residues long. Germline V gene lookup returns CDR1 MNHNS and CDR2 SASEGT. The CDR3 DNA reads as TGTGCCAGCAGTGAAACCCCCTGGATATCCACAGATACGCAGTATTTT. It translates to CASSETPWISTDTQYF.